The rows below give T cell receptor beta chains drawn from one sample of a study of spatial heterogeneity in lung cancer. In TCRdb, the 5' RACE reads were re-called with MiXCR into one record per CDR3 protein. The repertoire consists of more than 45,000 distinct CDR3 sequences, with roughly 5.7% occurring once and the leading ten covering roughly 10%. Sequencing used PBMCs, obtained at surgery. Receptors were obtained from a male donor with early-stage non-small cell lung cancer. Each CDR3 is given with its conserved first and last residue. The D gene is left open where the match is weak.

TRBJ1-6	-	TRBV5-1	CASSLGDRDSPLHF
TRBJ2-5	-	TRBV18	CASSPRGGSETQYF
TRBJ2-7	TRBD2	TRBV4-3	CASSQDVQGGNEQYF
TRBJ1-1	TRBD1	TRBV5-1	CASSTDRVKTGTEAFF
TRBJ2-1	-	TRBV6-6	CASSYLVGTNEQFF
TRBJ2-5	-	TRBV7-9	CASTTPQGRGETQYF
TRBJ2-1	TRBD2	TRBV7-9	CASSPRLAGSSNEQFF
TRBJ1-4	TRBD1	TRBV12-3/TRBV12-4	CASSLTGDNEKLFF
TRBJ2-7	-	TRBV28	CASRPHSSYEQYF
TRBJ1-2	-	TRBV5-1	CASSGEVPYGYTF
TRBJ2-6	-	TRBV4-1	CASTPAAGANVLTF
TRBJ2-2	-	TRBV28	CASSLSRGPNTGELFF
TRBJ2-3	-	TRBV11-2	CASSPGTDTQYF
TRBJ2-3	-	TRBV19	CVSTGRTSTDTQYF
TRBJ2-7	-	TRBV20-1	CSASRIPSAGLTEQYF
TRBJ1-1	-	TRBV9	CASSVGAGMNTEAFF
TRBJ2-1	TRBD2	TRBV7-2	CASSPQASGRNEQFF
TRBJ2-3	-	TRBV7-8	CASSLRETDTQYF
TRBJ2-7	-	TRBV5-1	CASSYSYEQYF
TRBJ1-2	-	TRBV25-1	CAIGAPYGYTF
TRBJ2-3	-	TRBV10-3	CAISESGGTDTQYF
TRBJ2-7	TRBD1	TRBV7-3	CASSKDRDYEQYF
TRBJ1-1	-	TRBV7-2	CASSPGQPNPNEAFF
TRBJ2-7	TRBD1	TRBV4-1	CASSRTQGSLDEQYF
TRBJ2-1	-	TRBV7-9	CATNRWGDNEQFF
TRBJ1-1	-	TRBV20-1	CSAPGGGTEAFF
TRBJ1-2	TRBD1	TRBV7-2	CASSLALVGTGGSMDYGYTF
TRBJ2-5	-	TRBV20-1	CSAPLTAETQYF
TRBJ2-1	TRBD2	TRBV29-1	CSVATSGRGNEQFF
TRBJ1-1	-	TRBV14	CASSYARLTEAFF
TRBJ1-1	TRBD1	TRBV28	CASRLQGGNTEAFF
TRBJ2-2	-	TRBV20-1	CSARRFETGELFF
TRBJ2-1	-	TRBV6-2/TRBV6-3	CASIKERSYNEQFF
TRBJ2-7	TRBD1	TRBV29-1	CSVEGDREWEQYF
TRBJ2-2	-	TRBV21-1	CASSKEWDRKNTGELFF
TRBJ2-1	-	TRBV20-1	CSAGDSYNEQFF
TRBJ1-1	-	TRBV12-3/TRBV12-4	CASITDVKTEAFF
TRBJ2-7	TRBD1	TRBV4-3	CASSIRQGSGYEQYF
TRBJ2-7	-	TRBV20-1	CSAREARGFGEQYF
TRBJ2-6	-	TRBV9	CASSKHPGLDGPGANVLTF
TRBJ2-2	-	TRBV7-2	CASSFDYQNTGELFF
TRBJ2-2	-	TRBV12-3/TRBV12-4	CASSPTLGAGELFF
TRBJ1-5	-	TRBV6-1	CASSEMIGLGFNQPQHF
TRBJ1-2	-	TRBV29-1	CSVGQDNYGYTF
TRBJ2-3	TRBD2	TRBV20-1	CSARGGTSGGDTQYF
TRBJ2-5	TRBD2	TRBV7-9	CASSSSMGLAETQYF
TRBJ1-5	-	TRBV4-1	CASSQEGRSSNQPQHF
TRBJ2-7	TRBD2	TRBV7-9	CASSLASWYQRENEQYF
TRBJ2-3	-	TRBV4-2	CASSQAYFSTGEDTQYF
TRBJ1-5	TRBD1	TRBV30	CAWSPQPQGAGQPQHF
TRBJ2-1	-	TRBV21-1	CASSNGTDYFHEQFF
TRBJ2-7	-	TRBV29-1	CSVAWGSGEYEQYF
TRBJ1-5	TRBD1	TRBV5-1	CASSLGPQGASDQPQHF